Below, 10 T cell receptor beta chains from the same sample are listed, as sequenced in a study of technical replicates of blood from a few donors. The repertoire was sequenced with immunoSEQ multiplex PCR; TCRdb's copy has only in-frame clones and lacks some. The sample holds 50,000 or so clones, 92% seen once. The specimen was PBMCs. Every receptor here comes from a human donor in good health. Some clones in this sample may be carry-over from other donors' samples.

The CDR3 region is CASTSSGGGSYNEQFF. CDR3 nucleotide sequence: TGTGCCAGCACTTCATCCGGTGGCGGGTCCTACAATGAGCAGTTCTTC. The V call is TRBV7-9, the J call TRBJ2-1; the D gene is possibly TRBD2 (5 bases). Trimming pared 7 bases from V and 1 base from J, leaving 17 bases between. CDR3 length: 16 amino acids. Looked up from germline, CDR1 is SEHNR and CDR2 is FQNEAQ (reference sequence).

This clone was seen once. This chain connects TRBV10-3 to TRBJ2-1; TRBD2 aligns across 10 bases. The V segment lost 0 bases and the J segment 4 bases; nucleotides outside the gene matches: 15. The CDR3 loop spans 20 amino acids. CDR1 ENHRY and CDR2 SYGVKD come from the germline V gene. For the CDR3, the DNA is TGTGCCATCAGTGAGTCGTCGCCTAGCGGGAGTCGATCCCCATACAATGAGCAGTTCTTC. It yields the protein CAISESSPSGSRSPYNEQFF.

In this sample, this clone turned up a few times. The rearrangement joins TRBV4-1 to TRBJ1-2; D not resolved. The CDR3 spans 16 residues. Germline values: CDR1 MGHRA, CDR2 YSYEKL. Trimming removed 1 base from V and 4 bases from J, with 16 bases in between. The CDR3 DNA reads TGCGCCAGCAGCCAAGGCGTTTTATTTACTACCTATGGCTACACCTTC. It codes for CASSQGVLFTTYGYTF.

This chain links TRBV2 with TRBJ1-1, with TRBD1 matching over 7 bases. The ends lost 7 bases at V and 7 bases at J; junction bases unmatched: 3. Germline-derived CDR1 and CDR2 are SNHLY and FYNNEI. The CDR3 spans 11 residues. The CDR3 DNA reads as TGTGCCAGCATTAGGACAGGTGAAGCTTTCTTT. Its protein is CASIRTGEAFF.

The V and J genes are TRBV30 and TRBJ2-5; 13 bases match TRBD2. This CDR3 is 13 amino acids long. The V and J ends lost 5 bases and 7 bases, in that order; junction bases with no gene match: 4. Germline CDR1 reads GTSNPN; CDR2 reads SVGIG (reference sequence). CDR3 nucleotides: TGTGCCTGGCGGACTAGCGGGAGTTGGACCCAGTACTTC. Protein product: CAWRTSGSWTQYF.

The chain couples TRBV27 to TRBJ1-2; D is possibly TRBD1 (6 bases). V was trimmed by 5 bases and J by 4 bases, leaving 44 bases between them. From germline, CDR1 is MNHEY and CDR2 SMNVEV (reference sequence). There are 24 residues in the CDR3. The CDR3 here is CASSKTLWTAPLPPPSQTLYGYTF. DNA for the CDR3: TGTGCCAGCAGTAAAACTCTATGGACAGCACCTCTTCCTCCTCCGAGCCAAACCCTCTATGGCTACACCTTC.

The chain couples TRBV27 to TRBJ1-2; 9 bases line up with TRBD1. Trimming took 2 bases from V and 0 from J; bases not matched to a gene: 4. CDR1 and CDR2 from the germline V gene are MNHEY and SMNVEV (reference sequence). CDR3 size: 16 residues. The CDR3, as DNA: TGTGCCAGCAGTTTACTCGGGACAGGGTCTAACTATGGCTACACCTTC. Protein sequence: CASSLLGTGSNYGYTF.

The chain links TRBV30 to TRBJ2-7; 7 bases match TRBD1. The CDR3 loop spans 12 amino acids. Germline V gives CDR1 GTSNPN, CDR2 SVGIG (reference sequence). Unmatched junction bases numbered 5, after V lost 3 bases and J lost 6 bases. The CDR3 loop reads CAWSKTGVEQYF. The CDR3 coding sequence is TGTGCCTGGAGCAAAACAGGGGTCGAGCAGTACTTC.

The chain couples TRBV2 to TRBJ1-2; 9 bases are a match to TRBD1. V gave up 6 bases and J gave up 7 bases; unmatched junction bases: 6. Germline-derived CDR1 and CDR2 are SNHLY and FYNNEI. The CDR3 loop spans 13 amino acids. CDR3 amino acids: CASSGTGTGGYTF. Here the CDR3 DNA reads TGTGCCAGCAGCGGGACAGGGACTGGTGGCTACACCTTC.

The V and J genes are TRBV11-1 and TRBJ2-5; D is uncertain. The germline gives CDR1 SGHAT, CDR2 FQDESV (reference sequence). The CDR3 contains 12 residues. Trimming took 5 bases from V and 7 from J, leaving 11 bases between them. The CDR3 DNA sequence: TGTGCCAGCAGCCCCGAGCAGGTGACCCAGTACTTC. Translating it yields CASSPEQVTQYF.